This T cell receptor beta chain was identified during a study of cytomegalovirus exposure and HLA in healthy donors. Points from the study as a whole: Sequences of the TCR beta chain were said to predict the HLA-A and HLA-B alleles of most subjects accurately.

The PCR had 60 Vbeta and 13 Jbeta primers. Sequenced by immunoSEQ multiplex PCR; TCRdb stores in-frame clones only, minus some. The sample includes under 200,000 clones, approximately 88% of them seen just once. This CDR3 comprises 17 residues. CDR1 is LNHDA and CDR2 is SQIVND in the germline V gene (reference sequence). Trimming cost V 1 base and J 1 base, with 14 bases left between them. On this clone itself: Its specificity is not known.

The J gene is TRBJ1-5, the V gene TRBV19, with unresolved D. The clonotype originates from a man aged 25-45 years in good health and CMV-seronegative. The specimen sequenced was PBMCs. The CDR3 coding sequence is TGTGCCAGTAGTATAGGTCAAGGGAGTTCGAGCAATCAGCCCCAGCATTTT. Its translation is CASSIGQGSSSNQPQHF.